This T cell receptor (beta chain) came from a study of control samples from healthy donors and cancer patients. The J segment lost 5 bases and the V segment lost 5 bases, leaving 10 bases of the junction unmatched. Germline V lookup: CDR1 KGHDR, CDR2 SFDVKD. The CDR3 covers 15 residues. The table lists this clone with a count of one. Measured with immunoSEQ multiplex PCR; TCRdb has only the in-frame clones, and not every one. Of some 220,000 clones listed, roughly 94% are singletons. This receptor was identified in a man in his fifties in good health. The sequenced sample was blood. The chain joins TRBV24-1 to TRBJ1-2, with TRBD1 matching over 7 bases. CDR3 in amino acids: CATSASSRGSYGYTF. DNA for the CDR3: TGTGCCACCAGTGCCTCCTCCAGGGGGAGTTATGGCTACACCTTC.